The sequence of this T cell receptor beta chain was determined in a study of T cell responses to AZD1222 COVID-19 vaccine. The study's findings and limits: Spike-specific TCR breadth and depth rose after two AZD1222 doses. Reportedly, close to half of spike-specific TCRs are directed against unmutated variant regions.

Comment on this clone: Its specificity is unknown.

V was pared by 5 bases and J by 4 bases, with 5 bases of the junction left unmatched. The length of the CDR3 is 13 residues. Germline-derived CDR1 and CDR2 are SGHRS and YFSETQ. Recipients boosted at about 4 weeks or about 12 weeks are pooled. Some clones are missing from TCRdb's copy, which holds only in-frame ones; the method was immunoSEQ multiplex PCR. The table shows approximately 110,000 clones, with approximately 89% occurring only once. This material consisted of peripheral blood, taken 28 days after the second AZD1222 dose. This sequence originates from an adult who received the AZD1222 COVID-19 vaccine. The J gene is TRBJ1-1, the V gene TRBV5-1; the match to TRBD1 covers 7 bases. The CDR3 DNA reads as TGCGCCAGCAGGCTTACAGGGGTCACTGAAGCTTTCTTT. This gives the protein CASRLTGVTEAFF.